This TCR beta chain derives from a study of OX40 agonist ivuxolimab in advanced cancers. Background for the entire study: The costimulatory receptor OX40 (CD134) was targeted by ivuxolimab, a fully human IgG2 agonistic monoclonal antibody. Intravenous ivuxolimab was administered to patients every 2 weeks at six dose levels: 0.01, 0.1, 0.3, 1.5, 3 and 10 mg/kg. In the dose-escalation cohort, 82.7% of patients were male, and the mean age was approximately 55 years, with a range of roughly 20 to 85. The paper reports the monotherapy dose-escalation portion (N of about 54 patients) of the phase I ivuxolimab trial. Patients were allowed to have had prior anti-PD-1, anti-PD-L1 or anti-CTLA-4 therapy, and approximately 37% of the dose-escalation patients had been treated with checkpoint inhibitors. The point of sequencing TCRbeta in the periphery was to test whether ivuxolimab changed TCR sequence diversity and drove clonal T-cell expansion. Of the roughly 52 dose-escalation patients, hepatocellular carcinoma was present in roughly 19, melanoma in about 15, renal cell carcinoma in 9 and head and neck cancer in 9. Three dose-escalation patients achieved partial responses, one with hepatocellular carcinoma and two with cutaneous melanoma.

As regards this clone: Its antigen is not yet known. Per-base qualities were not stored, and no clone one base away is much larger.

Overall results and qualifications from the work: In the 0.1-3.0 mg/kg groups, partial responders were among the patients with the lowest normalized peripheral clonal expansion, particularly in CD8+ T cells. On average, CD8+ T cells showed more expanded clones than CD4+ T cells after ivuxolimab. At doses of 0.1 to 3.0 mg/kg, clonal expansion of both CD4+ and CD8+ T cells in blood was seen between baseline and week 6. The antigen specificity of the clonally expanded peripheral T cells was not determined. Low levels of normalized T-cell clonal expansion were also seen in some patients who did not respond.

Patients with a history of autoimmune disease or receiving systemic immunosuppression were excluded from the trial. Peripheral blood for TCR sequencing was collected from all dose cohorts at baseline, on cycle 4 day 1, and on cycle 7 day 1. The samples were drawn from a first-in-human, open-label, multicenter phase I dose-escalation trial of ivuxolimab. Adults with locally advanced or metastatic head and neck squamous cell, hepatocellular, melanoma or renal cell carcinoma were enrolled in the trial. Before TCR sequencing, CD4+ and CD8+ T cells were separately sorted from peripheral blood. For sequencing of the TCRbeta CDR3 region, genomic DNA was extracted from the sorted cells. The immunoSEQ Assay was used for sequencing of TCRbeta CDR3 regions. Imported from immuneACCESS, the table was reduced by TCRdb to in-frame sequences with V and J called. These copies leave out some clones; in studies compared against another copy, an unresolved V gene accounts for under half, and the cause of the remainder is not known. The sample table holds tens of thousands of clones, of which 81% were seen once. The ten largest clones add up to 32% of the sample.

Counted from cysteine to phenylalanine, this CDR3 has 11 amino acids. The read is trimmed to its CDR3 DNA, 33 bases read in frame from base 1. CDR1 MNHNS and CDR2 SASEGT were looked up in the germline V gene. V lost 5 bases and J lost 5 bases; the stretch between them is 7 bases long. The sequence was collected from an adult with an advanced solid tumor such as melanoma, head and neck, liver or kidney cancer. The sequence links TRBV6-1 to TRBJ2-7; a confident D gene designation cannot be given. The starting material was CD4+ or CD8+ T cells sorted from blood, obtained in a trial of the OX40 agonist ivuxolimab. CDR3 reads: CASSYGHEQYF. The DNA reads as follows: TGTGCCAGCAGTTACGGGCACGAGCAGTACTTC.